Presented here are 7 T cell receptor beta chains from one specimen sequenced in a study of blood T cell repertoires in COVID-19. Profiling relied on immunoSEQ multiplex PCR, and the TCRdb table lists in-frame clones only, not all of them. The sample has a few hundred thousand clones; roughly 90% are singletons. Sequencing was done on a sample of peripheral blood. The receptors derive from a man in his forties or fifties with acute or convalescent COVID-19.

The rearrangement joins TRBV7-3 to TRBJ2-1, with 10 bases fitting TRBD2. The CDR3 is made up of 15 amino acids. Trimming took 5 bases from V and 5 from J; bases not matched to a gene: 6. The germline CDR1 and CDR2 sequences are SGHTA and FQGTGA. The CDR3 coding sequence is TGTGCCAGCAGCGTCATAGCGGGAGGACACAATGAGCAGTTCTTC. It translates to CASSVIAGGHNEQFF.

CDR3 protein: CASSFDGTGREQYF. The CDR3 DNA follows: TGTGCCAGCAGCTTCGACGGGACAGGGCGAGAGCAGTACTTC. The V gene is TRBV5-6, the J gene TRBJ2-7; 9 nucleotides match TRBD1. The CDR3 spans 14 residues. In germline, CDR1 is SGHDT, CDR2 YYEEEE. The trim removed 2 bases at V and 7 bases at J, leaving 7 bases unmatched.

The chain employs TRBV7-9 and TRBJ1-3; D possibly corresponds to TRBD1 (5 bases). Germline V gives CDR1 SEHNR, CDR2 FQNEAQ (reference sequence). Trimming shortened V by 4 bases and J by 4 bases, and 11 bases separated the two germline ends. The CDR3 consists of 14 residues. The CDR3: CASSYRTAGNTIYF. The DNA of the CDR3 is TGTGCCAGCAGCTACAGGACGGCAGGAAACACCATATATTTT.

The chain employs TRBV4-2 and TRBJ2-7; 9 positions agree with TRBD1. CDR1 is LGHNA and CDR2 is YNFKEQ in the germline V gene. Unmatched junction bases numbered 9, after V lost 1 base and J lost 2 bases. CDR3 size: 17 residues. The CDR3 DNA reads as TGTGCCAGCAGCCAAGCTTCCGGGACAGGGAATACCTACGAGCAGTACTTC. Its protein product is CASSQASGTGNTYEQYF.

CDR3 bases: TGTGCCAGCAGTTTGACAGGGGAAGACTATGGCTACACCTTC. Its protein product is CASSLTGEDYGYTF. J is TRBJ1-2 and V is TRBV28; 8 bases align to TRBD1. Unmatched junction bases numbered 3, after V lost 3 bases and J lost 3 bases. This CDR3 contains 14 residues. Germline assignment: CDR1 MDHEN and CDR2 SYDVKM.

This clone was seen only once. This chain links TRBV7-2 with TRBJ2-7, with 9 bases matching TRBD1. The CDR3 is 14 amino acids. CDR1 and CDR2 (germline): SGHTA, FQGNSA. The trim removed 5 bases at V and 3 bases at J, leaving 5 bases unmatched. CDR3 nucleotides: TGTGCCAGCAGCACCGGGACAGGGAGCTACGAGCAGTACTTC. Amino acids: CASSTGTGSYEQYF.

V and J are TRBV28 and TRBJ2-7; weak D call: TRBD2 (5 bases). The germline V and J ends were trimmed by 3 bases and 3 bases, with 15 bases remaining between them. In germline, CDR1 is MDHEN, CDR2 SYDVKM. This CDR3 spans 15 amino acids. The CDR3 loop reads CASSLGVRRFYEQYF. The CDR3 DNA is TGTGCCAGCAGTTTGGGAGTCAGGAGGTTCTACGAGCAGTACTTC.